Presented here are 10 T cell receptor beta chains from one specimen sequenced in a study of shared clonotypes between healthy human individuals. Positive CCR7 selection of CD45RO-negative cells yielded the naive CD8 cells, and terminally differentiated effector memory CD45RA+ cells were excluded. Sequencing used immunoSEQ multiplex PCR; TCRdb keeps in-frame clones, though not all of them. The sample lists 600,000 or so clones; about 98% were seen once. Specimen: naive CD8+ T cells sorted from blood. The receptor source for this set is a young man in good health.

This CDR3 reads CASSISGGVDTQYF. CDR3 nucleotides: TGTGCCAGTAGTATATCGGGGGGGGTAGATACGCAGTATTTT. This chain connects TRBV19 to TRBJ2-3; TRBD2 agrees at 8 bases. The CDR3 is 14 amino acids. CDR1 and CDR2 from the germline V gene are LNHDA and SQIVND (reference sequence). Germline trimming cut 2 bases from V and 5 bases from J; bases unmatched to any gene: 3.

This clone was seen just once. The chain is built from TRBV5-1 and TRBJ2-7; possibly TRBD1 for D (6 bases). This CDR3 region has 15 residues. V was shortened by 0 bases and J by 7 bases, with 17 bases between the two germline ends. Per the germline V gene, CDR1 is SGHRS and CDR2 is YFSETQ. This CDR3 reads CASSLDERGSEEQYF. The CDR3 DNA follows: TGCGCCAGCAGCTTGGATGAGAGGGGGTCGGAAGAGCAGTACTTC.

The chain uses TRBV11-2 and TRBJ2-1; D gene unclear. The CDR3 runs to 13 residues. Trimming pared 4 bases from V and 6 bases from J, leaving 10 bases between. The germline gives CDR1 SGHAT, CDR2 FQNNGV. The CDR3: CASSSAGFNEQFF. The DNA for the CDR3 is TGTGCCAGCAGCTCAGCCGGATTCAATGAGCAGTTCTTC.

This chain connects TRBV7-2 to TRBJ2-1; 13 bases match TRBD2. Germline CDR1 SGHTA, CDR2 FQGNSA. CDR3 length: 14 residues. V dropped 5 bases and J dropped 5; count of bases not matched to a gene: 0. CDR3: CASSGLAGDNEQFF. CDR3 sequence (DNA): TGTGCCAGCAGCGGACTAGCGGGAGACAATGAGCAGTTCTTC. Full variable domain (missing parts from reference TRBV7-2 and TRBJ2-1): GAGVSQSPSNKVTEKGKDVELRCDPISGHTALYWYRQSLGQGLEFLIYFQGNSAPDKSGLPSDRFSAERTGGSVSTLTIQRTQQEDSAVYLCASSGLAGDNEQFFGPGTRLTVL.

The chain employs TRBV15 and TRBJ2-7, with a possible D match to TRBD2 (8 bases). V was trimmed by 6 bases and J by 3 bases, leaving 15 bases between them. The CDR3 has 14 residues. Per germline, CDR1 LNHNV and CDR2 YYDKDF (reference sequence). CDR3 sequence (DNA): TGTGCCACCAGATTAGCGGGACAGATCTACGAGCAGTACTTC. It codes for CATRLAGQIYEQYF.

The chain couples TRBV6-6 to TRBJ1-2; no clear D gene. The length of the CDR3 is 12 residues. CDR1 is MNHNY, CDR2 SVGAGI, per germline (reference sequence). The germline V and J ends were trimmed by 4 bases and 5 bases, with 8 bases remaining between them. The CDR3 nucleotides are TGTGCCAGCAGTTCCGCTGGGTATGGCTACACCTTC. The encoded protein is CASSSAGYGYTF.

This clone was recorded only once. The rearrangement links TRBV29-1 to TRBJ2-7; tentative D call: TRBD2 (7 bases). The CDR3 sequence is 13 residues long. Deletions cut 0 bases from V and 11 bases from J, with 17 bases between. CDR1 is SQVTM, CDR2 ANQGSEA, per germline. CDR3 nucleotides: TGCAGCGTTGAAGAAGAGGGAGGGGGTCAGGAGTACTTC. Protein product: CSVEEEGGGQEYF.

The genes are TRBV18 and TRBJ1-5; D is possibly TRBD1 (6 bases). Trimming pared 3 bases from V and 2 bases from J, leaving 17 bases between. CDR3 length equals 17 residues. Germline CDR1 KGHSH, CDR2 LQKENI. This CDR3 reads CASSPRGQPGGNQPQHF. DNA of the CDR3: TGTGCCAGCTCACCGCGCGGACAGCCCGGCGGCAATCAGCCCCAGCATTTT. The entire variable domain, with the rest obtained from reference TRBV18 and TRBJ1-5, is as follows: NAGVMQNPRHLVRRRGQEARLRCSPMKGHSHVYWYRQLPEEGLKFMVYLQKENIIDESGMPKERFSAEFPKEGPSILRIQQVVRGDSAAYFCASSPRGQPGGNQPQHFGDGTRLSIL.

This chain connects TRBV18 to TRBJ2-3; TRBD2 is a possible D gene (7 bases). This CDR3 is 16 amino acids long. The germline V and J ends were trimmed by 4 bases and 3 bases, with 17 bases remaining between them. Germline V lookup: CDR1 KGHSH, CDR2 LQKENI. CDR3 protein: CASSLAGGQGTDTQYF. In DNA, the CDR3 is TGTGCCAGCTCACTCGCCGGGGGGCAAGGGACAGATACGCAGTATTTT.

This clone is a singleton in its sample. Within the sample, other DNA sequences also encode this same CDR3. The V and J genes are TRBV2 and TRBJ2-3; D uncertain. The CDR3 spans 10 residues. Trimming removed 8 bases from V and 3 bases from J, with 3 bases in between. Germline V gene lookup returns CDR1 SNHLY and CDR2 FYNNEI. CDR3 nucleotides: TGTGCCAGCGTTACAGATACGCAGTATTTT. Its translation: CASVTDTQYF.